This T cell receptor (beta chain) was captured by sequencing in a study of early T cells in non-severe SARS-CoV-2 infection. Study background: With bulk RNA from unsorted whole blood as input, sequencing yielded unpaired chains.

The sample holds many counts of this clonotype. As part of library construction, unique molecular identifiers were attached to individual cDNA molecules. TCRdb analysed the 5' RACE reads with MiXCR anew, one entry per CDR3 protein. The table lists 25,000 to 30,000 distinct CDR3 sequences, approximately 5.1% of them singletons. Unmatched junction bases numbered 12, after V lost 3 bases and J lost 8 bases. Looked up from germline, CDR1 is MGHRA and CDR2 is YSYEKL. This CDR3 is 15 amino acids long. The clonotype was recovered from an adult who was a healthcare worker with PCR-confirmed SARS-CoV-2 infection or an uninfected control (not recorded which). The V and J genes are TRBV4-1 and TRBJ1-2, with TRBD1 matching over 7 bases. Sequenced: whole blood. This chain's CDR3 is CASSHEWDSRTGYTF. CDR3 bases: TGCGCCAGCAGCCATGAGTGGGACAGTCGCACGGGCTACACCTTC.